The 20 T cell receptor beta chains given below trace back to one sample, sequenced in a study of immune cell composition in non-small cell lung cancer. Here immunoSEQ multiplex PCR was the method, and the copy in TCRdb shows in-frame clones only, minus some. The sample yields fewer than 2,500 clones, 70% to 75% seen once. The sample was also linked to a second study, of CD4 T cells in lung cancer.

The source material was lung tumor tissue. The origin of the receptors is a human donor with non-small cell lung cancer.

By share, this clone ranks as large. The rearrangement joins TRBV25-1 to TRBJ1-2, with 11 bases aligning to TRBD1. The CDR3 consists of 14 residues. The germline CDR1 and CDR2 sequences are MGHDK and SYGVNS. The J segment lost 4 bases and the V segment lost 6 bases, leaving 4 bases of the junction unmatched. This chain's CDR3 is CASRRTGGRYGYTF. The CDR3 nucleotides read TGTGCCAGCAGGAGGACAGGGGGCCGCTATGGCTACACCTTC.

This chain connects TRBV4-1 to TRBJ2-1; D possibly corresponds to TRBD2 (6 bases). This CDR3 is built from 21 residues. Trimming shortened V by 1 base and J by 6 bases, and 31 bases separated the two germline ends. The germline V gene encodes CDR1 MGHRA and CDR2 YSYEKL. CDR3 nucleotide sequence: TGCGCCAGCAGCCAAGCGCTGCTGGCTAGCGTTTCGACTAGGGGTACCAATGAGCAGTTCTTC. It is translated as CASSQALLASVSTRGTNEQFF.

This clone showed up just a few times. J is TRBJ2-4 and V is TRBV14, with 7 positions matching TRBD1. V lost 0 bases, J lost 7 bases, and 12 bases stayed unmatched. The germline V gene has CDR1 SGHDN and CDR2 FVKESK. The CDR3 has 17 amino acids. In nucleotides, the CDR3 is TGTGCCAGCAGCCAAGATACAGGGGCCGGCTCGAGGAACATTCAGTACTTC. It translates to CASSQDTGAGSRNIQYF.

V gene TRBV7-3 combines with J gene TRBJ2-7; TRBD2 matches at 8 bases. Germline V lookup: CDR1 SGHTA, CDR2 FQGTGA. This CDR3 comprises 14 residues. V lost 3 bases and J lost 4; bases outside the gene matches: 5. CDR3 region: CASSFAGGKYEQYV. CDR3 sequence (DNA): TGTGCCAGCAGCTTTGCGGGAGGTAAGTACGAGCAGTACGTC.

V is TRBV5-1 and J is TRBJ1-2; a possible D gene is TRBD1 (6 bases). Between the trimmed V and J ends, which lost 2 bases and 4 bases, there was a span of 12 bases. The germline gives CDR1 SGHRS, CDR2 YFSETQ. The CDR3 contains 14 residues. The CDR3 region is CASSFQGPLYGYTF. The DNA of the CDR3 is TGCGCCAGCAGCTTCCAGGGGCCCCTCTATGGCTACACCTTC. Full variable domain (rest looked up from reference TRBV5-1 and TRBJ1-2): KAGVTQTPRYLIKTRGQQVTLSCSPISGHRSVSWYQQTPGQGLQFLFEYFSETQRNKGNFPGRFSGRQFSNSRSEMNVSTLELGDSALYLCASSFQGPLYGYTFGSGTRLTVV.

CDR3 amino acids: CASSKNPTGIAGANVLTF. As DNA, the CDR3 is TGTGCCAGCAGCAAAAACCCCACAGGTATCGCTGGGGCCAACGTCCTGACTTTC. The chain links TRBV7-9 to TRBJ2-6, with D possibly TRBD1 on 5 matching bases. V was pared by 5 bases and J by 2 bases, with 19 bases between. Germline CDR1 and CDR2: SEHNR and FQNEAQ (reference sequence). The CDR3 contains 18 residues. Full variable domain (rest looked up from reference TRBV7-9 and TRBJ2-6): DTGVSQNPRHKITKRGQNVTFRCDPISEHNRLYWYRQTLGQGPEFLTYFQNEAQLEKSRLLSDRFSAERPKGSFSTLEIQRTEQGDSAMYLCASSKNPTGIAGANVLTFGAGSRLTVL.

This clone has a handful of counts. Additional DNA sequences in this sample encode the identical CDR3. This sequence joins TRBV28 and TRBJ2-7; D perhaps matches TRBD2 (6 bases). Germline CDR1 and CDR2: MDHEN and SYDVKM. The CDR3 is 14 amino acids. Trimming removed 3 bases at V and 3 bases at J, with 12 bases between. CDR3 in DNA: TGTGCCAGCAGTTTGGGGGGAAGAGGCTACGAGCAGTACTTC. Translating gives CASSLGGRGYEQYF.

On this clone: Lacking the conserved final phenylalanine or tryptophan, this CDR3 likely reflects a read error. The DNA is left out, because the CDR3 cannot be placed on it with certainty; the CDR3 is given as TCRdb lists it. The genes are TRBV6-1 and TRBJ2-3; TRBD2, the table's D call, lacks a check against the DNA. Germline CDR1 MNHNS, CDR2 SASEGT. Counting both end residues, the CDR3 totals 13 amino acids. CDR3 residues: CASSGAGTSRLSC.

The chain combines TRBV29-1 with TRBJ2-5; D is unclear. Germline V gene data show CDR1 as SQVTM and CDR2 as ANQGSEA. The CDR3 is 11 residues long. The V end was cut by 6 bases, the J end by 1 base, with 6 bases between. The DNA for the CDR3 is TGCAGCGTGGGCACCCAAGAGACCCAGTACTTC. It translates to CSVGTQETQYF.

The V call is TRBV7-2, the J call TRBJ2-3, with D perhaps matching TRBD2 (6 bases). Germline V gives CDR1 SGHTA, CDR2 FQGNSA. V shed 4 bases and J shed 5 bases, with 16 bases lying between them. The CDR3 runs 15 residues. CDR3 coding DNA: TGTGCCAGCAGCTCCCGAAGGGAGGAATTAGATACGCAGTATTTT. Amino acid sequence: CASSSRREELDTQYF.

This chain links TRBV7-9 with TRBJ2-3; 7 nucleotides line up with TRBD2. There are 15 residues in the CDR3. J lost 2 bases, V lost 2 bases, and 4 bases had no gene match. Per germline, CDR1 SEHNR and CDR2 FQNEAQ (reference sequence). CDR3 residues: CASSLTGGSTDTQYF. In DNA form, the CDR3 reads TGTGCCAGCAGCTTAACGGGAGGCTCCACAGATACGCAGTATTTT.

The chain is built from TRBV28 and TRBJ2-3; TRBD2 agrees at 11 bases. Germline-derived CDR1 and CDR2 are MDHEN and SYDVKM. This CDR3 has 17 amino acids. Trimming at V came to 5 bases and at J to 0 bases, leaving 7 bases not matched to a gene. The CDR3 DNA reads TGTGCCAGCAGTCCCACGGGACTAGCGGATAGCACAGATACGCAGTATTTT. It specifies CASSPTGLADSTDTQYF.

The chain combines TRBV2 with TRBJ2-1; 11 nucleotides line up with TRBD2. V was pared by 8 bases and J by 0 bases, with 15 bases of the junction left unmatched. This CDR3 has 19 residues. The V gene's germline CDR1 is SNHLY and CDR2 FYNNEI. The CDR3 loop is CASSRLGLAAFSSYNEQFF. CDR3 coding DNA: TGTGCCAGCTCAAGGTTGGGACTAGCGGCCTTCAGCTCCTACAATGAGCAGTTCTTC.

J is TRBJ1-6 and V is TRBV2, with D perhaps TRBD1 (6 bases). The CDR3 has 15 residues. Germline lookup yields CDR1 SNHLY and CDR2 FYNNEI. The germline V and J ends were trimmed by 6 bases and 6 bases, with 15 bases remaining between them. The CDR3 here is CASSEQGLINSPLHF. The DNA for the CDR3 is TGTGCCAGCAGCGAACAGGGTTTGATTAATTCACCCCTCCACTTT. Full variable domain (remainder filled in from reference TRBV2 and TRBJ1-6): EPEVTQTPSHQVTQMGQEVILRCVPISNHLYFYWYRQILGQKVEFLVSFYNNEISEKSEIFDDQFSVERPDGSNFTLKIRSTKLEDSAMYFCASSEQGLINSPLHFGNGTRLTVT.

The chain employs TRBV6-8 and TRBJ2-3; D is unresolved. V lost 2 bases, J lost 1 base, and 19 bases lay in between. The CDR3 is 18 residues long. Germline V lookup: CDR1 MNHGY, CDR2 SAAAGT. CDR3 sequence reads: CASSYPLIRWLGTDTQYF. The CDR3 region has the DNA TGTGCCAGCAGTTACCCCCTAATCCGATGGCTAGGCACAGATACGCAGTATTTT.

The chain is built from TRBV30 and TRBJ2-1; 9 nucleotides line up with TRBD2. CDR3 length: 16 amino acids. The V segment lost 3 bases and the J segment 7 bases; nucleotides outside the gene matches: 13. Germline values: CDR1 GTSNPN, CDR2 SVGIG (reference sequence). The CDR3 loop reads CAWSQASGRLGNEQFF. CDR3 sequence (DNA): TGTGCCTGGAGCCAAGCCAGCGGGAGGTTAGGGAATGAGCAGTTCTTC.

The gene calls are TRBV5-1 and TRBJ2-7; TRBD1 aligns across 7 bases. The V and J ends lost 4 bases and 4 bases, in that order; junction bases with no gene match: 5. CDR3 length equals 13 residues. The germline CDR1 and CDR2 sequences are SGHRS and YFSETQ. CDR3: CASSRDRGYEQYF. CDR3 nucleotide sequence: TGCGCCAGCAGCCGGGACAGAGGTTACGAGCAGTACTTC. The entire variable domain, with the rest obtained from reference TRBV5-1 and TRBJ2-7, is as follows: KAGVTQTPRYLIKTRGQQVTLSCSPISGHRSVSWYQQTPGQGLQFLFEYFSETQRNKGNFPGRFSGRQFSNSRSEMNVSTLELGDSALYLCASSRDRGYEQYFGPGTRLTVT.

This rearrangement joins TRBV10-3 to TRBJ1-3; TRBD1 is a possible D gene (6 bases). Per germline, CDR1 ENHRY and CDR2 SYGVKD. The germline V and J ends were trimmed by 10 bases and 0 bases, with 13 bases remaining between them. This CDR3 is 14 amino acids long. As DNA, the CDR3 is TGTGCCAGCAAAACAGGGAGCTCTGGAAACACCATATATTTT. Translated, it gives CASKTGSSGNTIYF.

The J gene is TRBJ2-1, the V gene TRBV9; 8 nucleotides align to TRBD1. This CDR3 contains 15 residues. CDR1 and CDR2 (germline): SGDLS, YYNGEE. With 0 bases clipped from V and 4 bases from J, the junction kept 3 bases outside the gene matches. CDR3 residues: CASSVVGTGYNEQFF. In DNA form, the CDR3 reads TGTGCCAGCAGCGTAGTCGGGACAGGATACAATGAGCAGTTCTTC.

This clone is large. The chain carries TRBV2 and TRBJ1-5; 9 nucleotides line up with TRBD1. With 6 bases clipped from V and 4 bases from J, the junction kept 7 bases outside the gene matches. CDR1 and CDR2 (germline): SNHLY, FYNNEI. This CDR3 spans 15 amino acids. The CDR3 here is CASSPGQGSNQPQHF. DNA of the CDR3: TGTGCCAGCAGCCCAGGACAGGGGAGTAATCAGCCCCAGCATTTT.